This TCR beta chain was recovered during a study of blood T cell repertoires in COVID-19. Generated by immunoSEQ multiplex PCR, the TCRdb table keeps only in-frame clones and is missing some. Among some 310,000 clones, roughly 91% were seen once, and the ten largest hold 1%. The junction had 6 bases not matched to a gene; V was cut back by 3 bases and J by 9 bases. Germline V gene data show CDR1 as ENHRY and CDR2 as SYGVKD. The CDR3 is 14 amino acids. The source is a man between 50 and 59 years old with active or convalescent COVID-19. This chain connects TRBV10-3 to TRBJ2-1, with 9 bases aligning to TRBD2. The sample taken for sequencing was peripheral blood. The CDR3 DNA reads as TGTGCCATCAGTGATTTGACAGCGGGAGGTGAGCAGTTCTTC. Translated: CAISDLTAGGEQFF.